The rows below give T cell receptor beta chains drawn from one sample of a study of tumor and adjacent non-tumor tissue in lung cancer. TCRdb processed the multiplex PCR reads anew with MiXCR; each CDR3 protein has one entry. In the table there are approximately 90,000 distinct CDR3 sequences, 76% of which are singletons. The source material was distant non-tumor lung tissue. These receptor sequences come from a woman aged 50 to 60 with non-small cell lung cancer. Each CDR3 is given with its conserved first and last residue. A D gene is named only where the DNA matches it firmly. Clone size is given for some rows only: seen once, a few or many times, or a class if the clone is expanded.

V: TRBV29-1
J: TRBJ2-1
size: once
D: .
CDR3: CSVELFGSSYNEQSF
DNA: TGCAGCGTTGAACTATTCGGGAGCTCCTACAATGAGCAGTCCTTC

V: TRBV6-5
J: TRBJ1-2
size: .
D: .
CDR3: CVSSYSPPRGGYSF
DNA: TGTGTCAGCAGTTACTCGCCCCCTAGGGGAGGCTACTCCTTC

V: TRBV6-1
J: TRBJ2-6
size: .
D: TRBD1
CDR3: CASRAQTGGAAGGANVLTF
DNA: TGTGCCAGCAGGGCCCAGACAGGGGGCGCCGCTGGAGGGGCCAACGTCCTGACTTTC

V: TRBV29-1
J: TRBJ2-7
size: .
D: TRBD2
CDR3: CSFENPSGRSYEQYF
DNA: TGTAGCTTTGAAAATCCAAGCGGGAGGAGCTACGAGCAGTACTTC

V: TRBV24-1
J: TRBJ2-5
size: .
D: .
CDR3: CATVSGSSETQYF
DNA: TGTGCCACCGTGTCAGGCTCGAGTGAGACCCAGTACTTC

V: TRBV4-1
J: TRBJ2-1
size: few
D: .
CDR3: CASSFLGSPSRNEQFF
DNA: TGCGCCAGCAGCTTCCTCGGCAGCCCCAGTCGCAATGAGCAGTTCTTC

V: TRBV6-5
J: TRBJ2-1
size: .
D: .
CDR3: CASSSHRPRDNKQFF
DNA: TGTGCCAGCAGTTCCCACAGGCCAAGGGACAATAAGCAGTTCTTC

V: TRBV10-3
J: TRBJ2-7
size: .
D: .
CDR3: CATVPITYEQYF
DNA: TGTGCCACCGTACCGATAACCTACGAGCAGTACTTC

V: TRBV19
J: TRBJ2-7
size: .
D: TRBD2
CDR3: CATMGRDGYEQYF
DNA: TGTGCCACCATGGGGAGGGACGGCTACGAGCAGTACTTC

V: TRBV6-1
J: TRBJ2-1
size: .
D: .
CDR3: CVSILPGANEQFF
DNA: TGTGTGAGCATCCTCCCAGGTGCAAATGAGCAGTTCTTC

V: TRBV20-1
J: TRBJ2-1
size: .
D: .
CDR3: CSAPILNNEQFF
DNA: TGCAGTGCTCCAATACTAAACAATGAGCAGTTCTTC

V: TRBV29-1
J: TRBJ2-2
size: .
D: TRBD1
CDR3: CSVQGQGVTGELLF
DNA: TGCAGCGTGCAAGGACAGGGTGTCACCGGGGAACTGCTTTTT

V: TRBV28
J: TRBJ1-5
size: many
D: TRBD1
CDR3: CASILQGFRQPQHF
DNA: TGTGCCAGCATCTTACAGGGGTTTCGGCAGCCCCAGCATTTT

V: TRBV5-1
J: TRBJ1-5
size: .
D: .
CDR3: CTSSLDTDLPQHF
DNA: TGCACCAGCAGCTTGGACACGGATCTGCCCCAGCATTTT

V: TRBV12-3/TRBV12-4
J: TRBJ2-3
size: once
D: TRBD2
CDR3: CACSLGPASGSTHPSLDTQYF
DNA: TGTGCCTGCAGTTTAGGGCCAGCTAGCGGGAGTACACACCCGAGTCTAGATACCCAGTATTTT

V: TRBV29-1
J: TRBJ1-1
size: .
D: .
CDR3: CCVEGTGCTEAFF
DNA: TGCTGCGTCGAGGGTACGGGGTGCACTGAAGCTTTCTTT

V: TRBV5-4
J: TRBJ2-1
size: .
D: TRBD1
CDR3: CASSLDSGGYNEQLF
DNA: TGTGCCAGCAGCTTGGACTCAGGGGGCTACAATGAGCAGTTATTC

V: TRBV5-5
J: TRBJ1-5
size: .
D: .
CDR3: CASSANPDWNQPQHF
DNA: TGTGCAAGCAGCGCTAACCCGGACTGGAATCAGCCCCAGCATTTC

V: TRBV6-5
J: TRBJ1-6
size: .
D: .
CDR3: CASSIGTENSALHF
DNA: TGTGCCAGCAGTATCGGGACTGAAAATTCAGCCCTCCACTTT

V: TRBV12-3/TRBV12-4
J: TRBJ2-7
size: many
D: TRBD1
CDR3: CASSRSPGQNYEQYF
DNA: TGTGCCAGCAGTAGAAGCCCGGGACAGAACTACGAGCAGTACTTC

V: TRBV4-2
J: TRBJ2-3
size: .
D: .
CDR3: CANIMGTGTTTDTRYF
DNA: TGTGCCAACATCATGGGGACCGGGACCACCACAGATACGCGGTATTTT

V: TRBV5-5
J: TRBJ2-7
size: .
D: .
CDR3: CGISFEGFYEQYF
DNA: TGTGGCATCAGCTTCGAAGGGTTCTACGAGCAGTACTTC

V: TRBV11-2
J: TRBJ2-7
size: .
D: .
CDR3: CASSLESTTCERYF
DNA: TGTGCCAGTAGCTTGGAGAGTACTACCTGCGAGCGGTACTTC

V: TRBV20-1
J: TRBJ2-7
size: once
D: .
CDR3: CSARDSQDRYEQYF
DNA: TGCAGTGCTAGAGATTCACAGGATCGGTACGAACAGTACTTC

V: TRBV6-2/TRBV6-3
J: TRBJ2-2
size: .
D: .
CDR3: CASGDPGLVDASKTGKLFF
DNA: TGTGCCAGCGGGGATCCGGGGCTAGTGGACGCCTCGAAGACCGGGAAGCTGTTTTTT

V: TRBV6-6
J: TRBJ2-3
size: .
D: .
CDR3: CASAPGGPIDMQYF
DNA: TGTGCCAGCGCCCCTGGAGGGCCTATAGATATGCAGTATTTT

V: TRBV3-1
J: TRBJ2-7
size: .
D: TRBD2
CDR3: CVSSQGSSGMLPYEQYF
DNA: TGTGTCAGCAGCCAAGGTTCTAGCGGGATGTTACCCTACGAGCAGTACTTC

V: TRBV4-1
J: TRBJ2-1
size: many
D: TRBD2
CDR3: CASSQPSGIGTYNEQFF
DNA: TGCGCCAGCAGCCAACCTAGCGGGATTGGCACCTACAATGAGCAGTTCTTC

V: TRBV4-1
J: TRBJ2-6
size: once
D: .
CDR3: CASSQDTGANVLTF
DNA: TGCGCCAGCAGCCAAGATACCGGGGCCAACGTCCTGACCTTC

V: TRBV29-1
J: TRBJ2-1
size: few
D: TRBD2
CDR3: CRVFPPFSGRARNEQFF
DNA: TGCAGGGTTTTCCCCCCCTTTAGCGGGAGGGCGCGGAATGAGCAGTTCTTC

V: TRBV10-3
J: TRBJ1-1
size: medium-sized
D: .
CDR3: CAISGGRDGDTEAFF
DNA: TGTGCCATCAGTGGGGGAAGGGATGGGGACACTGAAGCTTTCTTT

V: TRBV7-8
J: TRBJ1-2
size: many
D: TRBD1
CDR3: CASSQPGQPLSPNYGYTF
DNA: TGTGCCAGCAGCCAACCGGGACAGCCCCTTTCCCCTAACTATGGCTACACCTTC

V: TRBV6-5
J: TRBJ2-2
size: .
D: .
CDR3: CASSHVSLDNTGELFF
DNA: TGTGCCAGCAGTCACGTGTCCCTAGACAACACCGGGGAGCTGTTTTTT

V: TRBV29-1
J: TRBJ2-2
size: .
D: TRBD2
CDR3: CSVGVLSGRAPGELFF
DNA: TGCAGCGTTGGAGTCCTTAGCGGGAGGGCCCCCGGGGAGCTGTTTTTT

V: TRBV10-3
J: TRBJ2-2
size: .
D: TRBD2
CDR3: CAIRPGTSGITEELFF
DNA: TGTGCCATCAGGCCCGGGACTAGCGGGATTACCGAGGAGCTGTTTTTT

V: TRBV7-9
J: TRBJ2-4
size: .
D: .
CDR3: CASSISAETYIQYF
DNA: TGTGCCAGCAGCATATCGGCAGAGACTTACATTCAGTACTTC

V: TRBV5-1
J: TRBJ2-7
size: .
D: .
CDR3: CASSPVRLGVRDYEQYF
DNA: TGCGCTAGCAGCCCGGTTAGACTGGGGGTTCGCGACTACGAGCAGTACTTC

V: TRBV11-2
J: TRBJ2-1
size: .
D: TRBD2
CDR3: CASSLEGLAGRDNEQFF
DNA: TGCGCCAGCAGCTTAGAAGGACTAGCGGGCCGTGACAATGAGCAGTTCTTC

V: TRBV12-3/TRBV12-4
J: TRBJ1-5
size: .
D: .
CDR3: CVSSLGDPVNQPQHF
DNA: TGTGTCAGCAGTCTAGGGGACCCAGTCAATCAGCCCCAGCATTTT

V: TRBV12-3/TRBV12-4
J: TRBJ2-2
size: .
D: .
CDR3: CASSRHFSVTGELFF
DNA: TGTGCCAGCTCACGTCATTTCTCCGTCACCGGGGAGCTGTTTTTT

V: TRBV11-2
J: TRBJ2-7
size: .
D: .
CDR3: CASSSRTSASYEQYF
DNA: TGTGCCAGCAGCTCCAGGACAAGCGCCTCCTACGAGCAGTACTTC

V: TRBV7-9
J: TRBJ1-1
size: few
D: .
CDR3: CASSLVGTNEEAFF
DNA: TGTGCCAGCAGCTTAGTCGGGACCAACGAGGAAGCTTTCTTT

V: TRBV11-2
J: TRBJ2-5
size: .
D: .
CDR3: CASNLDPSGRETQYF
DNA: TGTGCCAGTAACTTAGATCCCAGTGGGAGGGAGACCCAGTACTTC

V: TRBV11-2
J: TRBJ2-4
size: .
D: TRBD2
CDR3: CANSPGLAGNIQYF
DNA: TGTGCTAACAGCCCCGGACTAGCGGGAAACATTCAGTACTTC

V: TRBV11-2
J: TRBJ1-1
size: .
D: .
CDR3: CVSSLEWGSEAFF
DNA: TGTGTTAGCAGTTTAGAATGGGGCAGTGAAGCTTTCTTT

V: TRBV29-1
J: TRBJ2-7
size: .
D: .
CDR3: CSVVGGLLYEQHF
DNA: TGCAGCGTTGTCGGGGGTCTTCTATACGAGCAGCACTTC

V: TRBV11-2
J: TRBJ2-1
size: once
D: .
CDR3: CASSPRDSGTNELSF
DNA: TGTGCCAGCAGCCCACGGGACTCAGGTACCAATGAGCTGTCCTTC

V: TRBV11-2
J: TRBJ1-1
size: .
D: .
CDR3: CVSSLESGADTEAFF
DNA: TGTGTCAGCAGCTTAGAGTCGGGGGCGGACACTGAAGCTTTCTTT

V: TRBV11-2
J: TRBJ1-2
size: .
D: TRBD1
CDR3: CASTLDRGYGCTF
DNA: TGTGCCAGCACCTTAGACAGGGGGTATGGCTGCACCTTC

V: TRBV12-3/TRBV12-4
J: TRBJ2-1
size: many
D: TRBD2
CDR3: CASSYGTSGYNEQFF
DNA: TGTGCCAGCAGTTATGGGACTAGCGGGTACAATGAGCAGTTCTTC

V: TRBV6-5
J: TRBJ2-1
size: once
D: .
CDR3: CASSPRPEGGFNEKFF
DNA: TGTGCCAGCAGCCCCCGACCCGAGGGAGGCTTCAATGAGAAGTTCTTC

V: TRBV10-2
J: TRBJ2-5
size: once
D: .
CDR3: CASRGTRRETQYF
DNA: TGTGCCAGCAGAGGGACACGGAGAGAGACCCAGTACTTC

V: TRBV6-1
J: TRBJ2-5
size: once
D: TRBD2
CDR3: CACTFGLGVEETRYF
DNA: TGTGCCTGCACCTTCGGACTAGGGGTTGAAGAGACCCGGTACTTC

V: TRBV12-3/TRBV12-4
J: TRBJ1-3
size: .
D: .
CDR3: CASSFVVGNTIYF
DNA: TGTGCCAGCAGTTTTGTAGTGGGGAACACCATATATTTT

V: TRBV4-1
J: TRBJ2-7
size: .
D: .
CDR3: CASSQERSTPYEQYF
DNA: TGCGCCAGCAGCCAAGAGCGTAGCACTCCCTACGAACAGTACTTC

V: TRBV12-5
J: TRBJ2-7
size: .
D: TRBD1
CDR3: CASDPRTGEPNEQYF
DNA: TGTGCTAGTGATCCCAGGACAGGGGAACCCAACGAGCAGTACTTC

V: TRBV29-1
J: TRBJ2-3
size: .
D: TRBD1
CDR3: CSVGALGTETQYF
DNA: TGCAGCGTCGGTGCCTTAGGGACAGAAACGCAGTATTTT

V: TRBV2
J: TRBJ2-1
size: .
D: .
CDR3: CANSETSIYNEQFF
DNA: TGTGCCAACAGTGAGACTAGTATCTACAATGAGCAGTTCTTC

V: TRBV12-3/TRBV12-4
J: TRBJ2-7
size: .
D: TRBD1
CDR3: CASSTRTGGRCEQYF
DNA: TGTGCCAGCAGTACCAGAACAGGGGGCAGGTGCGAGCAGTACTTC

V: TRBV4-1
J: TRBJ2-3
size: few
D: TRBD1
CDR3: CASSQRTGADTRYF
DNA: TGCGCCAGCAGCCAGCGTACAGGGGCAGATACGCGGTATTTT